The clone carrying this T cell receptor beta chain was counted only a few times. Its antigen is unknown. Barcoded TCR alpha and TCR beta cDNA libraries with UMIs came from 5'RACE using constant-segment primers. A single record per CDR3 protein comes from TCRdb applying MiXCR to the 5' RACE reads. The sample records under 40,000 distinct CDR3 sequences, about 6.1% being singletons. The source of the sample is a study of T-cell memory formation after mild COVID-19. Study observations and caveats: In pre-infection memory, a portion of responding clones appeared, which suggested that cross-reactive memory joined. Clones that shrank (day 15 to 85) were balanced CD4/CD8, whereas later expanders leaned CD4+.

V gave up 1 base and J gave up 4 bases, with 10 bases separating them. The CDR3 has 14 amino acids. Germline V gene lookup returns CDR1 LNHDA and CDR2 SQIVND (reference sequence). This rearrangement joins TRBV19 to TRBJ1-2; D is ambiguous. The TCR comes from an adult who had mild COVID-19 (a few samples of this study predate the infection). Cell type and time point are not known. Sample: PBMCs or a T cell subset sorted from them (not recorded which). This chain's CDR3 is CASSIGETFYGYTF. DNA of the CDR3: TGTGCCAGTAGTATAGGAGAAACCTTCTATGGCTACACCTTC.